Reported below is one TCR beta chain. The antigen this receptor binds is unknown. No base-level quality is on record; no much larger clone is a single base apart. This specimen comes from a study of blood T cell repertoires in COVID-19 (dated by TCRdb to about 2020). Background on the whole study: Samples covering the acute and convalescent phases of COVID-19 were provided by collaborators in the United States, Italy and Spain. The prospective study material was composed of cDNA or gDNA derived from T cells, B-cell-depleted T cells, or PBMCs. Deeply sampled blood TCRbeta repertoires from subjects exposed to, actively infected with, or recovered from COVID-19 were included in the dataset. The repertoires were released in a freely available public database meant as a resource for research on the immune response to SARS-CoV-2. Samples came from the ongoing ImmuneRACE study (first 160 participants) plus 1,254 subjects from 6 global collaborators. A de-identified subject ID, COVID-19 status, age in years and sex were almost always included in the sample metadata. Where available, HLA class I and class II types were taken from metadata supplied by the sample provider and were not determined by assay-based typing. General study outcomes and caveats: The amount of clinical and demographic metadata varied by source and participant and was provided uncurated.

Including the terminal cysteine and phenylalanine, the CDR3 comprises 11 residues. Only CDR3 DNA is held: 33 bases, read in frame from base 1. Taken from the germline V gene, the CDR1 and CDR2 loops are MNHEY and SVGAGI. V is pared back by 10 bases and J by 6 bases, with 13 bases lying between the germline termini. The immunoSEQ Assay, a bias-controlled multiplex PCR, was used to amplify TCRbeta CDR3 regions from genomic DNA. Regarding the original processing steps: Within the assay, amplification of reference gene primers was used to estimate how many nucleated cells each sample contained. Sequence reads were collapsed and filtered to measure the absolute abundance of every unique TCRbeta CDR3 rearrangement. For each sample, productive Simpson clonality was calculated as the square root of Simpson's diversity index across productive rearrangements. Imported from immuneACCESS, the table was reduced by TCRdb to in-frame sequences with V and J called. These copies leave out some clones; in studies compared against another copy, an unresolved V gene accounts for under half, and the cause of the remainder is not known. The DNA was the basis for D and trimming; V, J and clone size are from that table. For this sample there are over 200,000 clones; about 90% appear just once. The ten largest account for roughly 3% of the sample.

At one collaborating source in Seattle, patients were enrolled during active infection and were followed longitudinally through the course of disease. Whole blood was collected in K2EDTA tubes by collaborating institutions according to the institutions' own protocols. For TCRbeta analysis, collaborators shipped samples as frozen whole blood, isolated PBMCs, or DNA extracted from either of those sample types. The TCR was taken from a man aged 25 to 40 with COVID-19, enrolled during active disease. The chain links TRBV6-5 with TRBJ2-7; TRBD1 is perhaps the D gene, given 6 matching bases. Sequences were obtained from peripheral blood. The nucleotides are TGTGCCACACAGGGTCCGCGCGAGCAGTACTTC. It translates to CATQGPREQYF.